This T cell receptor beta chain was observed in a study of cytomegalovirus exposure and HLA in healthy donors. The study ran its PCR with 60 Vbeta and 13 Jbeta primers. Only in-frame clones appear in the TCRdb table, and some are missing; sequencing was by immunoSEQ multiplex PCR. The profile shows about 170,000 clones, 75% to 85% of them singletons. Study outcomes and limitations: When analyzed later, the rates of TCR association showed variation by HLA locus, with DRB1 the most and HLA-C the fewest.

Remarks on this clone: Its antigen is not known.

The CDR3 consists of 18 residues. This rearrangement joins TRBV1 to TRBJ1-4; the D call TRBD1 from the table was never checked on the DNA. TRBV1 is shown as a pseudogene. Sequenced input: PBMCs. The clonotype originates from a woman between 50 and 59 years old in good health and CMV-seronegative. The CDR3 loop reads CTSSQDWSPTVNNEKLFF. DNA for the CDR3: TGCACCAGCAGCCAAGATTGGAGCCCGACAGTTAATAATGAAAAACTGTTTTTT.